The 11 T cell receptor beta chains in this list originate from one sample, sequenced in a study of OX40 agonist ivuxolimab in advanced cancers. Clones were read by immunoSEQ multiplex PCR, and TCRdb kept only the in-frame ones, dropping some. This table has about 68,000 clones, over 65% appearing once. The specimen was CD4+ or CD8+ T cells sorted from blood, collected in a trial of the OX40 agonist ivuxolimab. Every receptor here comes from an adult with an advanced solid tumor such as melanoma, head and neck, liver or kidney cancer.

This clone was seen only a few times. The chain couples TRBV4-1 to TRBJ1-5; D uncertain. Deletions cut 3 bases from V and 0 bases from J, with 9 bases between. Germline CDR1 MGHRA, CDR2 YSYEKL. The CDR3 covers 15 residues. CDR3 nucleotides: TGCGCCAGCAGCCAGGAACGGGGTAGCAATCAGCCCCAGCATTTT. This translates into CASSQERGSNQPQHF.

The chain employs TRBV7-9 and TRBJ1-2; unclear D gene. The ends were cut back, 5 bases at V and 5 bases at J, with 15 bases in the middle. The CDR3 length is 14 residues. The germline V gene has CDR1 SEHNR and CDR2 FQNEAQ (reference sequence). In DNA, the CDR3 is TGTGCCAGCAGCCCCGACCTCCGGTCATATGGCTACACCTTC. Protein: CASSPDLRSYGYTF.

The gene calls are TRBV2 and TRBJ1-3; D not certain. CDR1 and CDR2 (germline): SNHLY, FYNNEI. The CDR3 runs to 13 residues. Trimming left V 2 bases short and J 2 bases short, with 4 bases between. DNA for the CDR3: TGTGCCAGCAGTGAATCACCTGGAAACACCATATATTTT. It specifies CASSESPGNTIYF.

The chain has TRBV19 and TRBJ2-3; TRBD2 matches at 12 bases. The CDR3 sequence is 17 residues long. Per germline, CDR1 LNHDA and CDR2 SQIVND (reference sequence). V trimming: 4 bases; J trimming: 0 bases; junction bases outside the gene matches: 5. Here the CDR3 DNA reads TGTGCCAGTAGTAGACTAGCGGGGGACCTGAGCACAGATACGCAGTATTTT. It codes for CASSRLAGDLSTDTQYF.

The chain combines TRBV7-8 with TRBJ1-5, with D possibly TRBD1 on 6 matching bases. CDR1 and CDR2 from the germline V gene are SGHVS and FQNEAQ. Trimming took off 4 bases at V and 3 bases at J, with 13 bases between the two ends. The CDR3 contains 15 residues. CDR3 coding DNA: TGTGCCAGCAGCTGGGGCAGGGGAGACAATCAGCCCCAGCATTTT. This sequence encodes CASSWGRGDNQPQHF. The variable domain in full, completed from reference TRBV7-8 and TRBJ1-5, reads GAGVSQSPRYKVAKRGQDVALRCDPISGHVSLFWYQQALGQGPEFLTYFQNEAQLDKSGLPSDRFFAERPEGSVSTLKIQRTQQEDSAVYLCASSWGRGDNQPQHFGDGTRLSIL.

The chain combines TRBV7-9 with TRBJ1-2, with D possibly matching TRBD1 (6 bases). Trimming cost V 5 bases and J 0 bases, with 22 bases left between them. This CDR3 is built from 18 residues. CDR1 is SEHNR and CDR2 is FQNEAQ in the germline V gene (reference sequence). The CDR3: CASSTLWGFGQPNYGYTF. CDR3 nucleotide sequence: TGTGCCAGCAGCACGCTATGGGGTTTCGGACAGCCTAACTATGGCTACACCTTC. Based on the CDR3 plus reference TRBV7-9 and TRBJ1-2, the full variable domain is DTGVSQNPRHKITKRGQNVTFRCDPISEHNRLYWYRQTLGQGPEFLTYFQNEAQLEKSRLLSDRFSAERPKGSFSTLEIQRTEQGDSAMYLCASSTLWGFGQPNYGYTFGSGTRLTVV.

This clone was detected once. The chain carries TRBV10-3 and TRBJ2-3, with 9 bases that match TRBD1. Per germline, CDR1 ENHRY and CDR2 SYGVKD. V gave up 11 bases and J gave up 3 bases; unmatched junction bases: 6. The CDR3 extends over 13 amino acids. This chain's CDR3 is CAAGTGRTDTQYF. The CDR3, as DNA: TGTGCCGCCGGGACAGGGCGGACAGATACGCAGTATTTT.

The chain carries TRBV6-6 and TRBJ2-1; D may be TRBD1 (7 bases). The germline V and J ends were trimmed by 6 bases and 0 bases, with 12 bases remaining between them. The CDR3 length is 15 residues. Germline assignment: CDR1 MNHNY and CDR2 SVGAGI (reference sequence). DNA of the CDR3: TGTGCCAGCAGCCCCCAGGGGGGCTCCTACAATGAGCAGTTCTTC. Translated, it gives CASSPQGGSYNEQFF.

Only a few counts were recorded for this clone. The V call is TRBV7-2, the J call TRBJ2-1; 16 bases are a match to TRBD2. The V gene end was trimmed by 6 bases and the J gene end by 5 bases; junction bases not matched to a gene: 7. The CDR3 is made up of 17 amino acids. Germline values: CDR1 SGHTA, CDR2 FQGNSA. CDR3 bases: TGTGCCAGCAGGAAGGGGACTAGCGGGGGGGCACACAATGAGCAGTTCTTC. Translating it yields CASRKGTSGGAHNEQFF.

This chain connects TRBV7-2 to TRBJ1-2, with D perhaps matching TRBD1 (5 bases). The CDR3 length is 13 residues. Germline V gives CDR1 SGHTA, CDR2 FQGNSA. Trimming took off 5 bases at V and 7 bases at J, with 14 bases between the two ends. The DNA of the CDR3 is TGTGCCAGCAGCACCGGGGCAAGCATTGGCTACACCTTC. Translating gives CASSTGASIGYTF.

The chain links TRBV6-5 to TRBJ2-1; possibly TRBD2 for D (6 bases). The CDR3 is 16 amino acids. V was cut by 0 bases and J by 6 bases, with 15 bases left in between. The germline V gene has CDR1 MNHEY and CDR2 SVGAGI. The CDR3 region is CASSYSNGGVGNEQFF. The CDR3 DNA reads TGTGCCAGCAGTTACTCGAATGGCGGGGTGGGCAATGAGCAGTTCTTC.